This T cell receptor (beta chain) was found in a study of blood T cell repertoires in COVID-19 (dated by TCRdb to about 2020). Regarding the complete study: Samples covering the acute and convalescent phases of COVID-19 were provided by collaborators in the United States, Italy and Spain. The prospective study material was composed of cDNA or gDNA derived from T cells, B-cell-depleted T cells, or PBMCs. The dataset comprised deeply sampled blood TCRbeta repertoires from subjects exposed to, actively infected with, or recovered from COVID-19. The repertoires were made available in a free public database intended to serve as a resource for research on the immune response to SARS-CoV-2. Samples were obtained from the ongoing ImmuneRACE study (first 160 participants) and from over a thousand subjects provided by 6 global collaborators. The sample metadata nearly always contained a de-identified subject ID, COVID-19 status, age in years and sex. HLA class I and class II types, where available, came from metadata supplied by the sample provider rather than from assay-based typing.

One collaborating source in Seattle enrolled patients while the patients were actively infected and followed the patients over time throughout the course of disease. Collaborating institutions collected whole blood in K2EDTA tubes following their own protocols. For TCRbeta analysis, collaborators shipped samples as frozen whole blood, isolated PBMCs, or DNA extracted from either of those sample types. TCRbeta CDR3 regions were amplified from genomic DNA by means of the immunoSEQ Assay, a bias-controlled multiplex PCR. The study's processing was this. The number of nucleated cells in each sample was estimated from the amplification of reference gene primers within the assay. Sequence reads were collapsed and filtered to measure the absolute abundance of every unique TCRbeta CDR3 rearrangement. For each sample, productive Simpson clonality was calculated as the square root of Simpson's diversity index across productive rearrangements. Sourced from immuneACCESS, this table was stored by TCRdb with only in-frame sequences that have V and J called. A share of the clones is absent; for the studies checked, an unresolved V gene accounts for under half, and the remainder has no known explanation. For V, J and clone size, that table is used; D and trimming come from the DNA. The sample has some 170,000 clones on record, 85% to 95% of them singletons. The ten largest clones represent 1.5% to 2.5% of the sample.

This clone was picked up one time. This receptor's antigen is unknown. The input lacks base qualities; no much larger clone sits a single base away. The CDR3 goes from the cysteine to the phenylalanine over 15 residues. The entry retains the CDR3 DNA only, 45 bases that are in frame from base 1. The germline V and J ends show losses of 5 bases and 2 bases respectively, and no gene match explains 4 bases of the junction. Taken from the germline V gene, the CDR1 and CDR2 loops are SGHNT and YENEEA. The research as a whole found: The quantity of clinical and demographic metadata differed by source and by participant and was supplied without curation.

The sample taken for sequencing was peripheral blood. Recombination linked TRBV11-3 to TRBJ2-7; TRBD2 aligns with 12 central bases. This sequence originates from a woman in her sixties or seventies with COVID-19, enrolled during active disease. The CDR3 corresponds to CASSRSSGGAYEQYF. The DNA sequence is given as TGTGCCAGCAGCCGATCTAGCGGGGGGGCCTACGAGCAGTACTTC.